This T cell receptor beta chain comes out of a study of T-cell memory formation after mild COVID-19. Study outcomes and limitations: Contracting clones localized mainly to CM and EM when CD4+ and mainly to EMRA when CD8+.

This CDR3 contains 17 residues. Germline V CDR1 and CDR2: LGHNA, YSLEER. The J segment lost 2 bases and the V segment lost 0 bases, leaving 7 bases of the junction unmatched. A 5'RACE reaction primed in the constant segment made cDNA libraries of TCR alpha and TCR beta, and these carried sample barcodes and UMIs. Each CDR3 protein gets one entry after TCRdb re-called the 5' RACE reads with MiXCR. The sample holds approximately 390,000 distinct CDR3 sequences, about 15% seen once. This clonotype showed up just a few times. The antigen remains unidentified. This sequence joins TRBV4-3 and TRBJ1-3; 7 bases match TRBD1. Sequences were obtained from PBMCs or a T cell subset sorted from them (not recorded which). The sequence was collected from a young man who had mild COVID-19 (a few samples of this study predate the infection). Cell type and time point are not known. CDR3 residues: CASSQDTIQGAGNTIYF. CDR3 nucleotides: TGCGCCAGCAGCCAAGATACAATCCAGGGGGCTGGAAACACCATATATTTT.